The 11 T cell receptor beta chains in this list originate from one sample, sequenced in a study of cytomegalovirus exposure and HLA in healthy donors. Primers for the PCR totalled 60 Vbeta and 13 Jbeta. The assay was immunoSEQ multiplex PCR, and TCRdb's table has in-frame clones only and misses some. The table records 150,000 to 200,000 clones, over 60% of them present only once. Sequenced: PBMCs. All receptors come from a woman aged 45-59 years in good health and CMV-seropositive.

This clone was found a few times. The rearrangement joins TRBV2 to TRBJ1-5, with D perhaps TRBD1 (5 bases). Trimming took off 6 bases at V and 2 bases at J, with 14 bases between the two ends. From germline, CDR1 is SNHLY and CDR2 FYNNEI. The CDR3 is 15 amino acids. The CDR3 region is CASRGLGGRNQPQHF. The CDR3 DNA reads as TGTGCCAGCAGGGGGTTGGGGGGACGCAATCAGCCCCAGCATTTT.

V and J are TRBV4-3 and TRBJ2-5, with 7 bases identical to TRBD1. CDR3 size: 15 residues. In germline, CDR1 is LGHNA, CDR2 YSLEER. V lost 3 bases to trimming and J lost 2 bases; unmatched junction nucleotides: 6. The CDR3 loop reads CASSHAGTEQETQYF. The CDR3 DNA sequence: TGCGCCAGCAGCCACGCCGGGACAGAGCAAGAGACCCAGTACTTC.

The genes are TRBV5-4 and TRBJ1-2; the D gene is possibly TRBD1 (5 bases). CDR1 and CDR2 from the germline V gene are SGHNT and YYREEE (reference sequence). V shed 4 bases and J shed 8 bases, with 15 bases lying between them. CDR3 length: 13 amino acids. The DNA of the CDR3 is TGTGCCAGCAGCCTCACTATCGGGGGAGGCTACACCTTC. Its protein product is CASSLTIGGGYTF.

The J gene is TRBJ1-1, the V gene TRBV7-8; perhaps TRBD1 as D (5 bases). CDR1 SGHVS and CDR2 FQNEAQ come from the germline V gene. V dropped 6 bases and J dropped 4 bases, with 12 bases sitting between them. This CDR3 is 13 amino acids long. For the CDR3, the DNA is TGTGCCAGCAGACTGAGACAGACCACTGAAGCTTTCTTT. This encodes CASRLRQTTEAFF.

This chain links TRBV28 with TRBJ2-1; D is perhaps TRBD2 (5 bases). This CDR3 is 14 amino acids long. V was clipped by 0 bases and J by 10 bases, with 13 bases between them. Germline V gene sequence: CDR1 MDHEN, CDR2 SYDVKM. CDR3 loop: CASSLWEEGTEQFF. The DNA for the CDR3 is TGTGCCAGCAGTTTATGGGAAGAGGGCACCGAGCAGTTCTTC.

This clone was counted a single time. The rearrangement links TRBV7-2 to TRBJ2-1, with a tentative D call TRBD2 (6 bases). Germline loops: CDR1 SGHTA, CDR2 FQGNSA. CDR3 size: 14 residues. V was cut by 1 base and J by 13 bases, with 17 bases left in between. The CDR3 here is CASSLVGQAGIQFF. The CDR3 nucleotides are TGTGCCAGCAGCTTAGTTGGCCAGGCGGGAATTCAGTTCTTC.

The rearrangement links TRBV28 to TRBJ1-1, with D perhaps matching TRBD1 (6 bases). This CDR3 region has 15 residues. Germline CDR1 and CDR2: MDHEN and SYDVKM. V was clipped by 3 bases and J by 1 base, with 12 bases between them. CDR3 in amino acids: CASSLRGYKNTEAFF. As DNA, the CDR3 is TGTGCCAGCAGTTTGAGGGGGTACAAGAACACTGAAGCTTTCTTT.

This sequence joins TRBV2 and TRBJ2-6; D may be TRBD1 (6 bases). The CDR3 sequence is 17 residues long. From germline, CDR1 is SNHLY and CDR2 FYNNEI. V lost 6 bases and J lost 0, with 15 bases in between. For the CDR3, the DNA is TGTGCCAGCAGCAAGAGAGGGGGTTACTCTGGGGCCAACGTCCTGACTTTC. Its translation is CASSKRGGYSGANVLTF.

This chain connects TRBV10-1 to TRBJ2-7; no firm D call. CDR1 and CDR2 from the germline V gene are WNHNN and SYGVQD (reference sequence). V was shortened by 8 bases and J by 0 bases, with 20 bases between the two germline ends. This CDR3 is built from 16 residues. CDR3 DNA: TGCGCCAGCCGAGTGAATAGAGTGAAGAGCTCCTACGAGCAGTACTTC. Encoded protein: CASRVNRVKSSYEQYF.

The chain couples TRBV19 to TRBJ1-1; D is unclear. Germline V gene lookup returns CDR1 LNHDA and CDR2 SQIVND (reference sequence). The V end lost 5 bases, the J end lost 0 bases, and 7 bases lay between the germline ends. This CDR3 spans 13 amino acids. CDR3 DNA: TGTGCCAGTAGTTACGGGGTGAACACTGAAGCTTTCTTT. Translating gives CASSYGVNTEAFF. Full variable domain (rest looked up from reference TRBV19 and TRBJ1-1): DGGITQSPKYLFRKEGQNVTLSCEQNLNHDAMYWYRQDPGQGLRLIYYSQIVNDFQKGDIAEGYSVSREKKESFPLTVTSAQKNPTAFYLCASSYGVNTEAFFGQGTRLTVV.

This clone showed up just once. The chain carries TRBV4-1 and TRBJ2-2, with a possible D match to TRBD2 (7 bases). This CDR3 comprises 15 residues. V dropped 1 base and J dropped 5 bases, with 11 bases sitting between them. Looked up from germline, CDR1 is MGHRA and CDR2 is YSYEKL. The chain's CDR3 is CASSQAGGKTGELFF. DNA for the CDR3: TGCGCCAGCAGCCAAGCGGGGGGCAAGACCGGGGAGCTGTTTTTT.